The 30 T cell receptor beta chains below come from one sample, sequenced in a study of T cell responses to AZD1222 COVID-19 vaccine (dated by TCRdb to the early 2020s). The time point label for this specimen denotes: baseline before first vaccination. Receptor libraries were prepared by the immunoSEQ multiplex PCR assay. TCRdb obtained this table from immuneACCESS and retained in-frame rearrangements with V and J assigned. These tables miss some clones; where compared with another copy, unresolved V genes account for less than half of the shortfall, and the remainder is unexplained. The sample yields 70,000 or so clones; 80% to 90% were counted once. In total, the top ten clones hold less than 25% of the sample. This sample comprised peripheral blood, obtained on day 0 of AZD1222 vaccination. The receptors were gathered from an adult in good health.

This chain connects TRBV12-5 to TRBJ1-3; perhaps TRBD1 as D (6 bases). Germline loops: CDR1 LGHNT, CDR2 FRNRAP. V lost 7 bases, J lost 4 bases, and 20 bases lay in between. This CDR3 is 16 amino acids long. This CDR3 reads CASALRGGTTGNTIYF. As DNA, the CDR3 is TGTGCTAGTGCCCTACGAGGGGGGACCACCGGAAACACCATATATTTT.

The chain is built from TRBV6-5 and TRBJ2-1, with TRBD2 matching over 10 bases. Germline CDR1 is MNHEY and CDR2 is SVGAGI. Trimming took 6 bases from V and 8 from J; bases not matched to a gene: 7. There are 14 residues in the CDR3. CDR3 residues: CASRLAGSDDEQFF. The CDR3 DNA reads as TGTGCCAGCAGACTAGCGGGGTCGGACGATGAGCAGTTCTTC.

This clone was found once. This rearrangement joins TRBV24-1 to TRBJ2-1, with 7 nucleotides matching TRBD2. Germline trimming cut 6 bases from V and 10 bases from J; bases unmatched to any gene: 8. The CDR3 is made up of 13 amino acids. Germline V lookup: CDR1 KGHDR, CDR2 SFDVKD. In DNA form, the CDR3 reads TGTGCCACCAGTCTTTGGGGGACTAAAGAGCAGTTCTTC. It codes for CATSLWGTKEQFF.

V is TRBV28 and J is TRBJ1-2, with a tentative D call TRBD1 (5 bases). From germline, CDR1 is MDHEN and CDR2 SYDVKM. Trimming left V 6 bases short and J 4 bases short, with 12 bases between. The CDR3 runs to 13 residues. CDR3 coding DNA: TGTGCCAGCAGACTAGACAGTTCCTATGGCTACACCTTC. It translates to CASRLDSSYGYTF.

The chain joins TRBV5-1 to TRBJ2-2; tentative D call: TRBD2 (5 bases). The CDR3 loop spans 15 amino acids. Looked up from germline, CDR1 is SGHRS and CDR2 is YFSETQ. V lost 0 bases and J lost 0, with 6 bases in between. The CDR3 sequence is CASSLAGANTGELFF. As DNA, the CDR3 is TGCGCCAGCAGCTTGGCCGGGGCGAACACCGGGGAGCTGTTTTTT.

CDR3 sequence: CASGDNYEAFF. Written as DNA, the CDR3 is TGTGCCAGCGGGGACAACTATGAAGCTTTCTTT. The J gene is TRBJ1-1, the V gene TRBV6-5; possible D gene TRBD1, 6 bases. Deletions cut 8 bases from V and 7 bases from J, with 11 bases between. CDR3 length: 11 residues. Germline CDR1 reads MNHEY; CDR2 reads SVGAGI.

This chain uses TRBV10-3 with TRBJ1-2; D is unresolved. V was shortened by 0 bases and J by 8 bases, with 13 bases between the two germline ends. Germline V CDR1 and CDR2: ENHRY, SYGVKD. This CDR3 spans 14 amino acids. CDR3 sequence reads: CAISESRRMEGYTF. CDR3 in DNA: TGTGCCATCAGTGAGTCGCGCAGGATGGAAGGCTACACCTTC.

This clone was seen just once. The DNA for the CDR3 is TGTGCCAGCAGATCAGGGGTTGAGGGCTATGGCTACACCTTC. It specifies CASRSGVEGYGYTF. The chain employs TRBV7-2 and TRBJ1-2; D possibly corresponds to TRBD1 (6 bases). This CDR3 has 14 residues. The germline gives CDR1 SGHTA, CDR2 FQGNSA. The germline V and J ends were trimmed by 6 bases and 4 bases, with 15 bases remaining between them.

V gene TRBV30 combines with J gene TRBJ2-7; D not resolved. Germline loops: CDR1 GTSNPN, CDR2 SVGIG (reference sequence). The CDR3 contains 12 residues. The V end was cut by 1 base, the J end by 4 bases, with 8 bases between. The CDR3 DNA reads as TGTGCCTGGAGTGGGGGAAAGTACGAGCAGTACTTC. This gives the protein CAWSGGKYEQYF.

This chain links TRBV5-4 with TRBJ1-2; 8 nucleotides agree with TRBD1. Looked up from germline, CDR1 is SGHNT and CDR2 is YYREEE (reference sequence). Trimming cost V 0 bases and J 8 bases; bases outside gene matches: 12. The CDR3 is 16 amino acids. CDR3: CASSLDDGQGAGGYTF. As DNA, the CDR3 is TGTGCCAGCAGCTTGGATGATGGCCAGGGGGCTGGCGGCTACACCTTC.

This chain links TRBV24-1 with TRBJ1-3; unclear D gene. Germline loops: CDR1 KGHDR, CDR2 SFDVKD. The CDR3 totals 13 residues. Trimming pared 8 bases from V and 2 bases from J, leaving 9 bases between. CDR3 sequence (DNA): TGTGCCACCAACCCCGGGACTGGAAACACCATATATTTT. Amino acid sequence: CATNPGTGNTIYF.

The rearrangement links TRBV4-3 to TRBJ1-4; TRBD1 aligns across 8 bases. CDR3 length equals 16 residues. CDR1 is LGHNA, CDR2 YSLEER, per germline. The V gene end was trimmed by 3 bases and the J gene end by 8 bases; junction bases not matched to a gene: 11. CDR3 sequence reads: CASSHYAGTGQEKLFF. CDR3 nucleotides: TGCGCCAGCAGCCATTACGCCGGGACAGGACAGGAAAAACTGTTTTTT.

The chain links TRBV30 to TRBJ1-2; D remains unclear. Trimming cost V 7 bases and J 0 bases, with 15 bases left between them. Germline CDR1 and CDR2: GTSNPN and SVGIG (reference sequence). CDR3 length: 14 amino acids. The CDR3 region is CAYSYGRPNYGYTF. The CDR3 DNA sequence: TGTGCCTATAGTTACGGCAGACCTAACTATGGCTACACCTTC.

The chain has TRBV6-2 or TRBV6-3 and TRBJ2-3; TRBD2 agrees at 10 bases. CDR1 is MNHEY, CDR2 SVGEGT, per germline. The CDR3 consists of 16 residues. V lost 6 bases, J lost 1 base, and 7 bases stayed unmatched. CDR3 residues: CASSLVAGGGTDTQYF. CDR3 coding DNA: TGTGCCAGCAGCCTTGTAGCGGGGGGTGGCACAGATACGCAGTATTTT.

The chain is built from TRBV27 and TRBJ2-7; tentatively, D is TRBD2 (6 bases). This CDR3 has 14 amino acids. CDR1 is MNHEY, CDR2 SMNVEV, per germline (reference sequence). V lost 6 bases and J lost 3, with 15 bases in between. Here the CDR3 DNA reads TGTGCCAGCAGGTTGGGAGGCGGCGGCTACGAGCAGTACTTC. It is translated as CASRLGGGGYEQYF.

This rearrangement joins TRBV2 to TRBJ2-2, with D possibly called TRBD1 or TRBD2 (5 bases each). In germline, CDR1 is SNHLY, CDR2 FYNNEI. The V end lost 5 bases, the J end lost 4 bases, and 26 bases lay between the germline ends. This CDR3 has 19 residues. The CDR3 bases are TGTGCCAGCAGTCCTATTCGCCCTGACAGACCCCGGGGCACCGGGGAGCTGTTTTTT. This translates into CASSPIRPDRPRGTGELFF.

A few counts support this clone. This chain links TRBV9 with TRBJ2-3; 7 bases align to TRBD1. Germline V gives CDR1 SGDLS, CDR2 YYNGEE. V trimming: 3 bases; J trimming: 1 base; junction bases outside the gene matches: 8. The CDR3 runs to 16 residues. CDR3 DNA sequence: TGTGCCAGCAGCGCCGACAGGGCATGGGGCACAGATACGCAGTATTTT. Translation gives CASSADRAWGTDTQYF.

The chain has TRBV7-2 and TRBJ1-2; 8 bases agree with TRBD1. This CDR3 is 14 amino acids long. Germline V gene lookup returns CDR1 SGHTA and CDR2 FQGNSA. The V gene end was trimmed by 2 bases and the J gene end by 8 bases; junction bases not matched to a gene: 7. CDR3 bases: TGTGCCAGCAGCTTACTGCAGGGGGCGGAGGGCTACACCTTC. This codes for CASSLLQGAEGYTF. The variable domain in full, completed from reference TRBV7-2 and TRBJ1-2, reads GAGVSQSPSNKVTEKGKDVELRCDPISGHTALYWYRQSLGQGLEFLIYFQGNSAPDKSGLPSDRFSAERTGGSVSTLTIQRTQQEDSAVYLCASSLLQGAEGYTFGSGTRLTVV.

The chain has TRBV7-8 and TRBJ1-1, with TRBD1 as a possible D gene (6 bases). The CDR3 has 14 residues. The germline CDR1 and CDR2 sequences are SGHVS and FQNEAQ. V lost 0 bases and J lost 4, with 9 bases in between. The CDR3 DNA reads as TGTGCCAGCAGCTTAGCGGGGGGGCCCACTGAAGCTTTCTTT. The encoded protein is CASSLAGGPTEAFF. Complete variable domain (other parts from reference TRBV7-8 and TRBJ1-1): GAGVSQSPRYKVAKRGQDVALRCDPISGHVSLFWYQQALGQGPEFLTYFQNEAQLDKSGLPSDRFFAERPEGSVSTLKIQRTQQEDSAVYLCASSLAGGPTEAFFGQGTRLTVV.

J is TRBJ1-4 and V is TRBV9; D is unresolved. This CDR3 has 15 amino acids. Germline V gene sequence: CDR1 SGDLS, CDR2 YYNGEE. Trimming left V 0 bases short and J 4 bases short, with 10 bases between. The CDR3: CASSVEAVDNEKLFF. In nucleotides, the CDR3 is TGTGCCAGCAGCGTAGAGGCAGTCGATAATGAAAAACTGTTTTTT.

The V gene is TRBV3-1 (or the pseudogene TRBV3-2), the J gene TRBJ2-7; D perhaps matches TRBD2 (5 bases). The CDR3 extends over 14 amino acids. Per germline, CDR1 LGHDT and CDR2 YNNKEL (reference sequence). Trimming removed 4 bases at V and 8 bases at J, with 18 bases between. CDR3 sequence (DNA): TGTGCCAGCAGCCCCGAATCCACTAGTTTGAAGCAGTACTTC. Its protein is CASSPESTSLKQYF.

This chain uses TRBV7-8 with TRBJ2-6; the D is unclear. CDR1 and CDR2 from the germline V gene are SGHVS and FQNEAQ. Trimming cost V 6 bases and J 1 base, with 13 bases left between them. This CDR3 spans 16 amino acids. The CDR3 DNA is TGTGCCAGCAGTCCCACCCACGTTTCTGGGGCCAACGTCCTGACTTTC. Its protein product is CASSPTHVSGANVLTF.

V is TRBV14 and J is TRBJ2-5; D is perhaps TRBD1 (6 bases). CDR3 length: 14 residues. In germline, CDR1 is SGHDN, CDR2 FVKESK. V dropped 2 bases and J dropped 5 bases, with 12 bases sitting between them. The CDR3 sequence: CASSQLRGGETQYF. CDR3 in DNA: TGTGCCAGCAGCCAACTCAGGGGTGGCGAGACCCAGTACTTC.

This clone was counted a single time. The chain combines TRBV27 with TRBJ1-1; the match to TRBD1 covers 7 bases. Germline CDR1 and CDR2: MNHEY and SMNVEV (reference sequence). The CDR3 consists of 15 residues. Trimming removed 5 bases from V and 3 bases from J; junction bases left unmatched: 9. CDR3: CASSTNRGEYTEAFF. The DNA for the CDR3 is TGTGCCAGCAGTACAAACAGGGGTGAGTACACTGAAGCTTTCTTT.

This sequence joins TRBV18 and TRBJ2-7; no clear D gene. CDR3 size: 14 residues. The germline CDR1 and CDR2 sequences are KGHSH and LQKENI. V lost 3 bases and J 1 base, leaving 10 bases between the germline ends. The CDR3 spells CASSPSQQSYEQYF. The CDR3 nucleotides read TGTGCCAGCTCACCTTCTCAGCAGTCCTACGAGCAGTACTTC.

This sequence joins TRBV27 and TRBJ1-5; TRBD1 matches 8 bases. The V and J ends lost 6 bases and 6 bases, in that order; junction bases with no gene match: 7. The CDR3 loop spans 14 amino acids. In germline, CDR1 is MNHEY, CDR2 SMNVEV (reference sequence). The CDR3 spells CASRSATGVQPQHF. CDR3 DNA: TGTGCCAGCAGGTCCGCGACAGGGGTTCAGCCCCAGCATTTT.

Only a few counts were recorded for this clone. The CDR3 loop is CASRGRGDLGEQYF. For the CDR3, the DNA is TGTGCCAGCAGGGGCAGGGGGGACCTGGGCGAGCAGTACTTC. The chain links TRBV2 to TRBJ2-7; maybe TRBD1 (7 bases). The germline V gene has CDR1 SNHLY and CDR2 FYNNEI. V was shortened by 6 bases and J by 6 bases, with 18 bases between the two germline ends. The CDR3 runs to 14 residues.

The CDR3 region has the DNA TGTGCCAGCAGCCCTATAAATTCACCCCTCCACTTT. Protein product: CASSPINSPLHF. This chain links TRBV27 with TRBJ1-6; no firm D call. Germline CDR1 reads MNHEY; CDR2 reads SMNVEV (reference sequence). V was shortened by 6 bases and J by 7 bases, with 7 bases between the two germline ends. The CDR3 covers 12 residues.

The rearrangement links TRBV3-1 (or the pseudogene TRBV3-2) to TRBJ2-5, with unresolved D. The CDR3 has 15 amino acids. V was pared by 0 bases and J by 4 bases, with 12 bases between. The V gene's germline CDR1 is LGHDT and CDR2 YNNKEL (reference sequence). DNA of the CDR3: TGTGCCAGCAGCCAAGATCGTCAGACAAGAGAGACCCAGTACTTC. Amino acid sequence: CASSQDRQTRETQYF.

The V gene is TRBV5-8, the J gene TRBJ2-5; D may be TRBD1 or TRBD2 (7 bases each). V shed 4 bases and J shed 3 bases, with 16 bases lying between them. This CDR3 has 15 residues. Germline lookup yields CDR1 SGHTS and CDR2 YDEGEE. CDR3 residues: CASSPQGGTKETQYF. CDR3 coding DNA: TGTGCCAGCAGCCCCCAGGGGGGGACCAAAGAGACCCAGTACTTC.